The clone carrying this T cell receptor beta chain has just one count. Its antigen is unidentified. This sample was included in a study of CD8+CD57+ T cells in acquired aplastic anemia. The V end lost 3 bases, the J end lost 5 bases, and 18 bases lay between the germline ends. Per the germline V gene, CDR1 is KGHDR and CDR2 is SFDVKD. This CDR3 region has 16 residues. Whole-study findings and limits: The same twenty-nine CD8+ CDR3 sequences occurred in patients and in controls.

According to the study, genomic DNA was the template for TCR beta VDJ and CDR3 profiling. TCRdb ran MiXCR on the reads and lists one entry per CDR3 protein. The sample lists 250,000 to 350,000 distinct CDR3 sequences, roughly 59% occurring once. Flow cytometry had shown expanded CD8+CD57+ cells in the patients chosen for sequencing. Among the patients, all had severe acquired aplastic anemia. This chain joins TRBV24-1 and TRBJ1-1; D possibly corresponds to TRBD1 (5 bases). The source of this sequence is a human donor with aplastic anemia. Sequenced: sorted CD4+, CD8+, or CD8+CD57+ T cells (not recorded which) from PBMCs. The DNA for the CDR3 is TGTGCCACCAGTGATAGCAGGGTCGGAGGTGAGACTGAAGCTTTCTTT. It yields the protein CATSDSRVGGETEAFF.